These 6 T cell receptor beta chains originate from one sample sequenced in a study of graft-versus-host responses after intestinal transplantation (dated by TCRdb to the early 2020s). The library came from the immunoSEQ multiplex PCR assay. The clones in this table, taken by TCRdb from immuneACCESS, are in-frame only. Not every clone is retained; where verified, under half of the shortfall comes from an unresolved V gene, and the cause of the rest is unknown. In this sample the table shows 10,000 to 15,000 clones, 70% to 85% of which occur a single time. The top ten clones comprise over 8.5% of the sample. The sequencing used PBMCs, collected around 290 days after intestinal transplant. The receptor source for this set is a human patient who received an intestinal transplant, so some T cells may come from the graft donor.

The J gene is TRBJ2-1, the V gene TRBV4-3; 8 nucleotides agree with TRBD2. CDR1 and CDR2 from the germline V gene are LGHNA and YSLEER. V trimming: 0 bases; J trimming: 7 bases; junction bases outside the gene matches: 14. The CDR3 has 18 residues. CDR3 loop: CASSQEGTTGGPDNEQFF. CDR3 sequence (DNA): TGCGCCAGCAGCCAAGAAGGAACGACGGGAGGGCCGGATAATGAGCAGTTCTTC.

This CDR3 is CATSTGQGVGTQYF. CDR3 coding DNA: TGTGCCACCAGCACCGGACAGGGGGTAGGGACCCAGTACTTC. J is TRBJ2-5 and V is TRBV15, with 10 bases identical to TRBD1. This CDR3 contains 14 residues. CDR1 and CDR2 (germline): LNHNV, YYDKDF (reference sequence). Trimming at V came to 4 bases and at J to 7 bases, leaving 6 bases not matched to a gene.

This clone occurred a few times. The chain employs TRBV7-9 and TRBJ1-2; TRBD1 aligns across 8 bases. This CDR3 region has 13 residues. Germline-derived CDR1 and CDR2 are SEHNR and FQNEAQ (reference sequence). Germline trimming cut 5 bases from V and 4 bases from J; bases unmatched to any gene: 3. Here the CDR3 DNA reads TGTGCCAGCAGCGTGGGACAGGCCTATGGCTACACCTTC. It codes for CASSVGQAYGYTF.

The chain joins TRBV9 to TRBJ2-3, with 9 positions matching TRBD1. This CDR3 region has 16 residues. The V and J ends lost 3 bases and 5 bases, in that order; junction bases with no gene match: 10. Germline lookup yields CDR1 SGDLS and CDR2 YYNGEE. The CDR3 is CASSAPPGTGQDTQYF. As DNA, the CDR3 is TGTGCCAGCAGCGCGCCTCCAGGGACAGGGCAAGATACGCAGTATTTT.

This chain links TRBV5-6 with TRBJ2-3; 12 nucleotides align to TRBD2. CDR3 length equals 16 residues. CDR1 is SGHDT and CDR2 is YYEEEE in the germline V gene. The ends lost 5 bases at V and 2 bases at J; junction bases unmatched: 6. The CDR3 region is CASSYRLAGDTDTQYF. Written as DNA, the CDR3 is TGTGCCAGCAGTTATAGACTAGCGGGAGACACAGATACGCAGTATTTT.

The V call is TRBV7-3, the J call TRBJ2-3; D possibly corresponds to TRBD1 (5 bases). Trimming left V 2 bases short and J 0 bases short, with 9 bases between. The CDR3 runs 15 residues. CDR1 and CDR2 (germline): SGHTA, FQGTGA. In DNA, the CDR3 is TGTGCCAGCAGCTTAGGCCAGGGAAGCACAGATACGCAGTATTTT. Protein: CASSLGQGSTDTQYF.